Listed below are T cell receptor beta chains from one sample, sequenced in a study of yellow fever vaccine responses in identical twins. One entry per CDR3 protein, called by TCRdb with MiXCR from the RT-PCR reads. The data contain 1,000 or so distinct CDR3 sequences, 80% to 85% of them singletons. This sample comprised T cells from blood (PBMCs), unsorted or a sorted subset (not recorded which), obtained before or after yellow fever vaccination (not recorded which). The origin of the receptors is a young woman who received the yellow fever vaccine. Each CDR3 is given with its conserved first and last residue. D genes are given only for firm matches. Rows may omit the clone size; those that give it use once, few, many or a size class.

>TRBJ2-2|.|TRBV10-1|TRBD2
TGCGCCAGCAGTGAGGGACTAGCGGGCACCGGGGAGCTGTTTTTT
CASSEGLAGTGELFF
>TRBJ2-3|.|TRBV5-4|.
TGTGCCAGCAGCACCGACCTTAGTGCAGATACGCAGTATTTT
CASSTDLSADTQYF
>TRBJ2-1|.|TRBV2|.
TGTGCCAGCAGTCCCCCGACAGGACTGTACAATGAGCAGTTCTTC
CASSPPTGLYNEQFF
>TRBJ1-3|few|TRBV10-1|.
TGCGCCAGCAGTGAAGTAGGGGGTCCGCCAAACACCATATATTTT
CASSEVGGPPNTIYF
>TRBJ2-7|.|TRBV11-1|.
TGTGCCAGCAGCTCAAGTCGGGACTCACATTCCTACGAGCAGTACTTC
CASSSSRDSHSYEQYF
>TRBJ2-2|.|TRBV3-1|TRBD1
TGTGCCAGCAGCCAGCAGGGGGCTATGAACACCGGGGAGCTGTTTTTT
CASSQQGAMNTGELFF
>TRBJ1-1|.|TRBV2|TRBD1
TGTGCCAGCCTGGGACAGGGACACGACACTGAAGCTTTCTTT
CASLGQGHDTEAFF
>TRBJ1-5|.|TRBV11-3|.
TGTGCCAGCAGCGCATATACGGGACAAAGCAATCAGCCCCAGCATTTT
CASSAYTGQSNQPQHF
>TRBJ2-3|.|TRBV5-1|TRBD2
TGCGCCAGCAGCCGCTCCGCCAGCGGGGGGGGCACAGATACGCAGTATTTT
CASSRSASGGGTDTQYF
>TRBJ2-1|.|TRBV5-1|.
TGCGCCAGCAGCTTGCCGGGGACGGTCCACAATGAGCAGTTCTTC
CASSLPGTVHNEQFF
>TRBJ1-4|.|TRBV29-1|.
TGCAGCGTCCTTTCGGGTGAAAAACTGTTTTTT
CSVLSGEKLFF
>TRBJ2-2|once|TRBV11-1|TRBD2
TGTGCCAGCAGCTTAGCGCAACTAGCGGGATTAAACACCGGGGAGCTGTTTTTT
CASSLAQLAGLNTGELFF
>TRBJ2-1|.|TRBV14|.
TGTGCCAGCAGCCAAGTTCGAGGTCTAGTGGGGCTCGGGGAGCAGTTCTTC
CASSQVRGLVGLGEQFF
>TRBJ2-5|.|TRBV28|.
TGTGCCAGCAGTGATCAGGGAATTTCTGAGACCCAGTACTTC
CASSDQGISETQYF
>TRBJ2-1|.|TRBV28|.
TGTGCCAGCAGCTCGGACCTAGGGAACTACAATGAGCAGTTCTTC
CASSSDLGNYNEQFF
>TRBJ2-1|.|TRBV6-1|TRBD2
TGTGCCAGCAGCGATAGGAGCGGGGGGGCCGATGAGCAGTTCTTC
CASSDRSGGADEQFF
>TRBJ2-1|few|TRBV6-2/TRBV6-3|.
TGTGCCAGCAGTGCCTCCAATCGGCCGGGGTATGAGCAGTTCTTC
CASSASNRPGYEQFF
>TRBJ1-2|few|TRBV6-1|.
TGTGCCAGCAGTGAAGATTACGGTTTTCACTATGGCTACACCTTC
CASSEDYGFHYGYTF
>TRBJ1-3|.|TRBV10-1|TRBD1
TGCGCCAGCAGTGAGGGGACAGGGGCCTCTGGAAACACCATATATTTT
CASSEGTGASGNTIYF
>TRBJ2-1|.|TRBV19|.
TGTGCCAGTAGTACCCTCCAGGGATCCTACAATGAGCAGTTCTTC
CASSTLQGSYNEQFF
>TRBJ2-7|.|TRBV4-3|.
TGCGCCAGCAGCCAAAGGCTACCGGCCTACGAGCAGTACTTC
CASSQRLPAYEQYF
>TRBJ2-3|.|TRBV28|TRBD2
TGTGCCAGCAGCAAACTAGCGGGGGAAACAGATACGCAGTATTTT
CASSKLAGETDTQYF
>TRBJ1-5|few|TRBV21-1|.
TGTGCCAGCAGCAAAAATGGTCAGCCCCAGCATTTT
CASSKNGQPQHF
>TRBJ2-5|.|TRBV4-2|TRBD2
TGTGCCAGCAGCCAAGGGAGCGGGAATGGGCAAGAGACCCAGTACTTC
CASSQGSGNGQETQYF
>TRBJ1-5|once|TRBV10-1|.
TGCGCCAGCAGTGAGTCACAGTGCAGTCAGCCCCAGCATTTT
CASSESQCSQPQHF
>TRBJ1-2|.|TRBV2|.
TGTGCCAGCAGTGATAATTCTGTCAGACTGGGTTATGGCTACACCTTC
CASSDNSVRLGYGYTF
>TRBJ2-3|few|TRBV11-1|TRBD2
TGTGCCAGCAGCTGGACTAGCGGGAGCACAGATACGCAGTATTTT
CASSWTSGSTDTQYF
>TRBJ2-5|.|TRBV5-8|.
TGTGCCAGCAGCGGACCAGAGACCCAGTACTTC
CASSGPETQYF
>TRBJ2-3|.|TRBV6-1|.
TGTGCCAGCAGTCCCCAGGGACCTTGGACAGATACGCAGTATTTT
CASSPQGPWTDTQYF
>TRBJ1-2|.|TRBV5-4|.
TGTGCCAGCAGCTTGGCTATGGAGGGAAACTATGGCTACACCTTC
CASSLAMEGNYGYTF
>TRBJ2-1|.|TRBV4-2|.
TGTGCCAGCAGCCCCAACTTTGAGGTCGGGGAGCAGTTCTTC
CASSPNFEVGEQFF
>TRBJ2-1|.|TRBV29-1|.
TGCAGCGTCGGTCGGCAGGGACCTAATGAGCAGTTCTTC
CSVGRQGPNEQFF
>TRBJ1-1|.|TRBV6-2/TRBV6-3|.
TGTGCCAGCAGTTACTCGAAAAGGGAAGCTTTCTTT
CASSYSKREAFF
>TRBJ2-5|.|TRBV20-1|.
TGCAGTGCTACCAATCCCGTACCACCAGGGGCCCAGTACTTC
CSATNPVPPGAQYF
>TRBJ2-2|.|TRBV10-1|.
TGCGCCAGCAGGAACAGGGCCGGCGGGGAGCTGTTTTTT
CASRNRAGGELFF
>TRBJ2-5|few|TRBV2|TRBD2
TGTGCCAGCAGTGATCCTGGGAGGGTTCAAGAGACCCAGTACTTC
CASSDPGRVQETQYF
>TRBJ2-3|.|TRBV20-1|TRBD2
TGCAGTGCTAGAGCCCTAGCGGATATCACAGATACGCAGTATTTT
CSARALADITDTQYF
>TRBJ1-1|once|TRBV2|.
TGTGCCAGCTCCCGGACAAGTAACACTGAAGCTTTCTTT
CASSRTSNTEAFF
>TRBJ2-5|.|TRBV13|.
TGTGCCAGCGCGGGCATACAAGAGACCCAGTACTTC
CASAGIQETQYF
>TRBJ1-2|once|TRBV4-1|.
TGCGCCAGCAGCCAAGATCTCCTTGGGGACTATGGCTACACCTTC
CASSQDLLGDYGYTF
>TRBJ1-4|.|TRBV20-1|.
TGCAGTGCTAGAGCCGGGGCCGGACTAAATGAAAAACTGTTTTTT
CSARAGAGLNEKLFF
>TRBJ2-7|.|TRBV11-2|.
TGTGCCAGCAGCCCTCAGTTTAGCCGACACTACGAGCAGTACTTC
CASSPQFSRHYEQYF
>TRBJ1-1|.|TRBV14|.
TGTGCCAGCAGCCATGCGGCCCTCGGCGGAGCTTTCTTT
CASSHAALGGAFF
>TRBJ2-1|.|TRBV6-2/TRBV6-3|TRBD2
TGTGCCAGCAGTTACTCGACTAGCGGGACCAATGAGCAGTTCTTC
CASSYSTSGTNEQFF
>TRBJ2-7|.|TRBV6-2/TRBV6-3|.
TGTGCCAGCAGTTACCATAGAAATGGGCAGGACGAGCAGTACTTC
CASSYHRNGQDEQYF
>TRBJ1-2|.|TRBV4-2|.
TGTGCCAGCAGCCCACTGGAGGGCTTAATAGGTGGCTACACCTTC
CASSPLEGLIGGYTF
>TRBJ2-1|.|TRBV4-2|TRBD2
TGTGCCAGCAGCCAGGGCATAGCGGGGGCCTCCAATGAGCAGTTCTTC
CASSQGIAGASNEQFF
>TRBJ1-5|few|TRBV4-1|.
TGCGCCAGCAGCCAAGATATGGCTGCGCCCCAGCATTTT
CASSQDMAAPQHF
>TRBJ1-2|.|TRBV29-1|TRBD1
TGCAGCGCCGGGACAGGGAGTGGCTATGGCTACACCTTC
CSAGTGSGYGYTF
>TRBJ2-1|.|TRBV9|.
TGTGCCAGCAGCGTAGAGCCTTGGGGCTCATACAATGAGCAGTTCTTC
CASSVEPWGSYNEQFF
>TRBJ2-4|.|TRBV11-3|.
TGTGCCAGCAGCTTACACGGAGTGGACATTCAGTACTTC
CASSLHGVDIQYF
>TRBJ1-2|.|TRBV10-3|.
TGTGCCATCAGTGATGCTGGGACGGTAGCTAACTATGGCTACACCTTC
CAISDAGTVANYGYTF
>TRBJ2-1|.|TRBV5-1|.
TGCGCCAGCAGCTTGGGACTTTACCTATACAATGAGCAGTTCTTC
CASSLGLYLYNEQFF
>TRBJ1-4|.|TRBV6-1|TRBD1
TGTGCCAGCAGTCCAACAGGGGGCGGGGGTGAAAAACTGTTTTTT
CASSPTGGGGEKLFF